The T cell receptor (beta chain) described here comes from a study of naive and memory T cell subsets. TCR cDNA received a 3' ligated oligonucleotide that carried a UMI. The CDR3 has 17 residues. The V and J ends lost 0 bases and 0 bases, in that order; junction bases with no gene match: 7. CDR1 is MNHEY, CDR2 SVGAGI, per germline. Ligated cDNA underwent four rounds of PCR with nested alpha and beta constant region primers and SP2. TCRdb reprocessed the 5' RACE reads with MiXCR, giving one entry per CDR3 protein. The data show 48,000 or so distinct CDR3 sequences, roughly 4.7% seen once. This receptor was identified in a female donor in good health. The chain is built from TRBV6-5 and TRBJ2-7; TRBD2 agrees at 8 bases. Written as DNA, the CDR3 is TGTGCCAGCAGTTACTCAGTGCGGGGGGTGAGCTCCTACGAGCAGTACTTC. Translated, it gives CASSYSVRGVSSYEQYF.